The entry below describes one TCR beta chain. Antigen unknown. This sample was included in a study of blood T cells in healthy people across ages. Whole-study findings and limits: Both higher diversity and more naive CD4+ cells marked long-lived donors when set against aged donors.

CDR1 and CDR2 (germline): DFQATT, SNEGSKA (reference sequence). The ends lost 1 base at V and 7 bases at J; junction bases unmatched: 7. The CDR3 is 14 residues long. A second PCR, run for roughly 7 to 12 cycles, used a sample-barcoded 5' primer plus a J-beta primer mix. Each cDNA molecule carried a tag from a template-switch adaptor that contained 12 random nucleotides. MiXCR was run by TCRdb on the 5' RACE reads, yielding one entry per CDR3 protein. The table lists hundreds of thousands of distinct CDR3 sequences, about 48% of them singletons, with 41% in the top ten. Isolation per sample recovered at least 7 million PBMCs.

This rearrangement joins TRBV20-1 to TRBJ1-2, with TRBD1 identical over 9 bases. This TCR was sampled from an elderly man in good health. The sequenced material came from blood. CDR3 in DNA: TGCAGTGCTAGAGGCCACGGGACAGGGTTTGGCTACACCTTC. As protein: CSARGHGTGFGYTF.